The 3 T cell receptor beta chains below all came from one sample that was sequenced in a study of T cells in women clearing cervical HPV infection. Sequencing was performed with immunoSEQ multiplex PCR; in TCRdb, only in-frame clones are kept and a portion is missing. The sample shows 45,000 to 55,000 clones, and about 0.97% sits with its ten largest clones. The material sequenced was blood buffy coat. The receptor source for this set is a woman aged 18 to 75 with a cervical HPV16 infection that either progressed to CIN3+ or cleared (not recorded which).

As for this clone: Read coverage stops 3 residues before the CDR3 terminus; the germline J gene supplies the remainder. The V call is TRBV4-2, the J call TRBJ1-3; D is perhaps TRBD1 (5 bases). The length of the CDR3 is 16 residues. CDR1 and CDR2 (germline): LGHNA, YNFKEQ. V shed 7 bases and J shed 4 bases, with 20 bases lying between them. The part of the CDR3 DNA that was read is TGTGCCAGCACCCGCCTACGGGGGGGAACGGGAAACACC. Amino acid sequence: CASTRLRGGTGNT. The full-length CDR3 reads as CASTRLRGGTGNTIYF.

Points on this clone: The read ends 3 residues shy of where the CDR3 ends; the end is completed using the germline J gene. V and J are TRBV5-1 and TRBJ1-4; no firm D call. This CDR3 is built from 15 residues. Germline V gene lookup returns CDR1 SGHRS and CDR2 YFSETQ. V dropped 4 bases and J dropped 5 bases, with 15 bases sitting between them. The CDR3 protein is CASSVGEERNEKLFF. The CDR3 bases that were read are TGCGCCAGCAGCGTCGGGGAGGAAAGGAATGAAAAA.

As to this clone: From the germline J gene comes the end of the CDR3, since the read stops 3 residues before it. The rearrangement uses TRBV7-3 and TRBJ2-3, with a tentative D call TRBD2 (7 bases). The CDR3 covers 15 residues. Trimming took 2 bases from V and 1 from J, leaving 10 bases between them. Germline loops: CDR1 SGHTA, CDR2 FQGTGA. Incomplete CDR3 DNA: TGTGCCAGCAGCTTACGCGGGGGCGGCACAGATACG. Translated, it gives CASSLRGGGTDT. The whole CDR3 is CASSLRGGGTDTQYF.